One T cell receptor (beta chain) is described in this entry. The antigen is not known. At one end the junction does not follow the germline gene, possibly because of a read error. Germline-derived CDR1 and CDR2 are SSHAT and FNYEAQ (reference sequence). CDR3 size: 14 residues. A sample-barcoded 5' primer and a J-beta primer mix were used in a second PCR of about 6 to 11 cycles. In TCRdb, the 5' RACE reads were re-called with MiXCR into one record per CDR3 protein. The data contain around 820,000 distinct CDR3 sequences, roughly 25% of them singletons. The data were taken from a study of blood T cells in healthy people across ages. General study findings and limits: Both naive CD4+ cell counts and diversity were greater in long-lived donors than in aged donors. A strong correlation was seen between TCR beta diversity and naive T cell percentage.

The data were also submitted as part of a second study, on T cells of mothers and their children.

The sample taken for sequencing was blood. The receptor's source is a boy between 10 and 17 years old in good health. The chain combines TRBV7-7 with TRBJ2-2; D remains ambiguous. CDR3 coding DNA: TGTGCTAGCAGCTTACACAGCAACACCGGGGAGCTGTTTTTT. Residues: CASSLHSNTGELFF. The complete variable domain, with remaining parts taken from reference TRBV7-7 and TRBJ2-2, reads GAGVSQSPRYKVTKRGQDVTLRCDPISSHATLYWYQQALGQGPEFLTYFNYEAQPDKSGLPSDRFSAERPEGSISTLTIQRTEQRDSAMYRCASSLHSNTGELFFGEGSRLTVL.